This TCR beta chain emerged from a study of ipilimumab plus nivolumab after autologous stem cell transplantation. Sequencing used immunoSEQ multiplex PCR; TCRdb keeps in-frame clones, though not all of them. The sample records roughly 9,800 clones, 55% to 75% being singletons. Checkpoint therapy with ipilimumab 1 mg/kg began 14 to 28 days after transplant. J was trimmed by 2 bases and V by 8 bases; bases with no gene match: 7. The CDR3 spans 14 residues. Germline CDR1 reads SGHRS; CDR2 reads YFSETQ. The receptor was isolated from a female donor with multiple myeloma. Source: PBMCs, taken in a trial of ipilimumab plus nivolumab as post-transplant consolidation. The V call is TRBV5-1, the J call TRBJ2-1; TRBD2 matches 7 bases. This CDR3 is CASQASGTYNEQFF. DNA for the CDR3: TGCGCCAGTCAGGCTAGCGGAACCTACAATGAGCAGTTCTTC. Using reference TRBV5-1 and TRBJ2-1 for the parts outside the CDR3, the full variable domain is KAGVTQTPRYLIKTRGQQVTLSCSPISGHRSVSWYQQTPGQGLQFLFEYFSETQRNKGNFPGRFSGRQFSNSRSEMNVSTLELGDSALYLCASQASGTYNEQFFGPGTRLTVL.